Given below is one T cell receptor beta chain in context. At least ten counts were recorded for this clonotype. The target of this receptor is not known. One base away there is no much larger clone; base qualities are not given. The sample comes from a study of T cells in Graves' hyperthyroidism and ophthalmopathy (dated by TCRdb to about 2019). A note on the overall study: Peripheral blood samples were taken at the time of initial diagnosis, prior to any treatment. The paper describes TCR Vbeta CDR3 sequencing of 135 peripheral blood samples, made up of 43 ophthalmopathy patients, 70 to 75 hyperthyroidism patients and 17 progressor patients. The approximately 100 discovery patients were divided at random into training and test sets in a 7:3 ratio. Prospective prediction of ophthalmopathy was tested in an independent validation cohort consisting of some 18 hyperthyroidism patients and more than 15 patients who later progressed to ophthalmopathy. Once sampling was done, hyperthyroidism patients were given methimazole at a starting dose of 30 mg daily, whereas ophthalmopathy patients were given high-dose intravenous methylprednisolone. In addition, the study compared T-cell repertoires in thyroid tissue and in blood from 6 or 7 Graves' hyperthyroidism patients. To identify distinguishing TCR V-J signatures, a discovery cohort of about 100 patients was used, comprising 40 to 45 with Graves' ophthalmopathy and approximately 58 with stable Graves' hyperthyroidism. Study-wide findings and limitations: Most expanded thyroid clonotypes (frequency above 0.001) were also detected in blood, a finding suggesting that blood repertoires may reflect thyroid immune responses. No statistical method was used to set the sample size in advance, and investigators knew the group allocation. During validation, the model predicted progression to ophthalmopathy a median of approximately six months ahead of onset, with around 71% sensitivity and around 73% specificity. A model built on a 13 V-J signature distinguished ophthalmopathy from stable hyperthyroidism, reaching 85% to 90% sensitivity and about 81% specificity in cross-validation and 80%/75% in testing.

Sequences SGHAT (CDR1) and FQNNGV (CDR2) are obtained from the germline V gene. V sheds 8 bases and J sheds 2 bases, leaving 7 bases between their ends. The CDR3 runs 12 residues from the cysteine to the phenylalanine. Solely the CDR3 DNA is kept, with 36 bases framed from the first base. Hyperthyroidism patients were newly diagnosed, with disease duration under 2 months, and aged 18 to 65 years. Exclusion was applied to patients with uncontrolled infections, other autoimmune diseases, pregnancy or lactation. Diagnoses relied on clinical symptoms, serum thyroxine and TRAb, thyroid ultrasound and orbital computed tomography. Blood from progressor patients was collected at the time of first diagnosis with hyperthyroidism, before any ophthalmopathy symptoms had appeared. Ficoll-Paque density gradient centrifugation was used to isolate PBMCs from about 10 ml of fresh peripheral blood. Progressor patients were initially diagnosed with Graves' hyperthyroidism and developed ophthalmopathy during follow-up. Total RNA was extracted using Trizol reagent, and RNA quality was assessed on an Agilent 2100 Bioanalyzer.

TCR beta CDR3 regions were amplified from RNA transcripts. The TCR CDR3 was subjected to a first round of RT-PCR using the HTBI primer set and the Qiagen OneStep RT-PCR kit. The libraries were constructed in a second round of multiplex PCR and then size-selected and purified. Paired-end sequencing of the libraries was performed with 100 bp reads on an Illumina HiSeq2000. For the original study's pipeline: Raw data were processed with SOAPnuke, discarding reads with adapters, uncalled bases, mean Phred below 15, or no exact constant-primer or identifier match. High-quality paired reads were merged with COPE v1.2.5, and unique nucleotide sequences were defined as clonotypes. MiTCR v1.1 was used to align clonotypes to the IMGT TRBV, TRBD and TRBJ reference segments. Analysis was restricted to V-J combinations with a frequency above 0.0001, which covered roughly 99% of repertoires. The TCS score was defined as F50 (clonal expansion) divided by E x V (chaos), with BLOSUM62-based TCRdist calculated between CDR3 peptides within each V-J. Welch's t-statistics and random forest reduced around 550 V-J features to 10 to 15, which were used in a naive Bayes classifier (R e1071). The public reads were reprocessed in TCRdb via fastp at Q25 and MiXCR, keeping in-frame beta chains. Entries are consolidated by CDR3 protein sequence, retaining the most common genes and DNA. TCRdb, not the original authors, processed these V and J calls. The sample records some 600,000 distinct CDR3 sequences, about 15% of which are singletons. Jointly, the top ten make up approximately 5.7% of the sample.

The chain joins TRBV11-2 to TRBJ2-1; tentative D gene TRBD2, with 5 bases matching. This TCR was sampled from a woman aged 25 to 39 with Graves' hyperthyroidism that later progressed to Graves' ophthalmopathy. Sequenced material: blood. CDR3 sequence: CASGGAYNEQFF. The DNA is TGTGCCAGCGGAGGTGCCTACAATGAGCAGTTCTTC. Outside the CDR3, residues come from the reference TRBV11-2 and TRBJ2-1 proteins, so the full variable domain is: EAGVAQSPRYKIIEKRQSVAFWCNPISGHATLYWYQQILGQGPKLLIQFQNNGVVDDSQLPKDRFSAERLKGVDSTLKIQPAKLEDSAVYLCASGGAYNEQFFGPGTRLTVL.